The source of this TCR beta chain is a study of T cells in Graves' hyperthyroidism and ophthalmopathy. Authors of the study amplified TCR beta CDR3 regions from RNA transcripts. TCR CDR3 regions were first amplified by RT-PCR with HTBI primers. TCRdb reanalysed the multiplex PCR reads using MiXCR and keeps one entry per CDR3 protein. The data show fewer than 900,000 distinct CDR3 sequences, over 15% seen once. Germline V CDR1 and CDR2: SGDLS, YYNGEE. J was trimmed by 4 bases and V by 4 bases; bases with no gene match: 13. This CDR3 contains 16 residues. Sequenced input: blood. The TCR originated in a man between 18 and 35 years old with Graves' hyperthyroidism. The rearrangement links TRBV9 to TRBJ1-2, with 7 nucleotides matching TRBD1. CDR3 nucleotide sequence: TGTGCCAGCAGCCCCAACAGGGGTGTCCCTCTCTATGGCTACACCTTC. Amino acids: CASSPNRGVPLYGYTF.